This section outlines one T cell receptor (beta chain) sequence together with its context. The sample originates from a study of OX40 agonist ivuxolimab in advanced cancers. Patients were ruled out by autoimmune disease history or systemic immunosuppression. TCRdb keeps only in-frame clones here, not all; method: immunoSEQ multiplex PCR. Counted here are under 85,000 clones, approximately 94% occurring once; the ten biggest clones make up more than 4.5%. Germline assignment: CDR1 LGHNA and CDR2 YSLEER. The CDR3 consists of 13 residues. V was clipped by 4 bases and J by 4 bases, with 8 bases between them.

The chain links TRBV4-3 to TRBJ1-3; D is unclear. The sequenced sample was CD4+ or CD8+ T cells sorted from blood, obtained in a trial of the OX40 agonist ivuxolimab. The source is an adult with an advanced solid tumor such as melanoma, head and neck, liver or kidney cancer. The CDR3 nucleotides are TGCGCCAGCAGCCCCCAAGCCGGAAACACCATATATTTT. It encodes CASSPQAGNTIYF.